These 29 T cell receptor beta chains were sequenced from one sample in a study of blood T cell repertoires in COVID-19 (dated by TCRdb to about 2020). Receptor amplification or capture employed the immunoSEQ multiplex PCR assay. The immuneACCESS repertoire file appears here via TCRdb, limited to in-frame rearrangements. These files lack a portion of the clones; in checked studies, under half of the deficit traces to unresolved V genes, and the cause of the others is not known. For this sample the table gives 400,000 or so clones, of which approximately 86% were detected only once. Less than 3.5% of the sample is held by the ten biggest clonotypes. The sequenced sample consisted of peripheral blood. All receptors derive from a human donor in a cohort sampled during active COVID-19.

This chain uses TRBV5-4 with TRBJ1-2, with D maybe TRBD1 (6 bases). The CDR3 is 14 residues long. Germline CDR1 reads SGHNT; CDR2 reads YYREEE (reference sequence). Between the trimmed V and J ends, which lost 1 base and 4 bases, there was a span of 11 bases. The CDR3 spells CASSLRGGSYGYTF. CDR3 DNA: TGTGCCAGCAGCTTGAGGGGGGGGTCCTATGGCTACACCTTC.

The chain links TRBV18 to TRBJ1-2; 7 positions agree with TRBD1. Germline assignment: CDR1 KGHSH and CDR2 LQKENI. The CDR3 covers 13 residues. J gave up 2 bases and V 3 bases, and 0 bases lay outside the gene matches. CDR3 nucleotide sequence: TGTGCCAGCTCACCGGACAGGAACTATGGCTACACCTTC. It translates to CASSPDRNYGYTF.

J is TRBJ1-2 and V is TRBV7-3, with 7 bases lining up with TRBD1. V shed 5 bases, J shed 6 bases, and the junction held 9 bases outside the gene matches. The germline CDR1 and CDR2 sequences are SGHTA and FQGTGA. The CDR3 totals 14 residues. The CDR3 DNA is TGTGCCAGCAGCGCGACAGGGCCTGGGAATGGCTACACCTTC. Translated, it gives CASSATGPGNGYTF.

The chain is built from TRBV11-2 and TRBJ2-1; 7 positions match TRBD2. J was trimmed by 6 bases and V by 2 bases; bases with no gene match: 13. The germline V gene has CDR1 SGHAT and CDR2 FQNNGV. CDR3 length: 17 amino acids. CDR3 in DNA: TGTGCCAGCAGCTTAATCTGGGGCGGGAGTAAACGCAATGAGCAGTTCTTC. Its protein product is CASSLIWGGSKRNEQFF.

This clone was observed a few times. This chain links TRBV2 with TRBJ2-1; a possible D gene is TRBD2 (5 bases). This CDR3 has 15 residues. Germline values: CDR1 SNHLY, CDR2 FYNNEI. V was trimmed by 5 bases and J by 8 bases, leaving 19 bases between them. The DNA for the CDR3 is TGTGCCAGCAGTCCCCGGACTGGGAGAGGCGATGAGCAGTTCTTC. Protein product: CASSPRTGRGDEQFF.

This clone has just a few counts. The CDR3 reads CASSQEGPGGQPQHF. For the CDR3, the DNA is TGCGCCAGCAGCCAAGAAGGCCCTGGGGGCCAGCCCCAGCATTTT. The rearrangement links TRBV4-1 to TRBJ1-5, with D maybe TRBD1 (6 bases). The V end was cut by 0 bases, the J end by 7 bases, with 13 bases between. Germline V gene sequence: CDR1 MGHRA, CDR2 YSYEKL. This CDR3 is built from 15 residues.

This chain connects TRBV6-5 to TRBJ2-3; no reliable D call. The germline V gene encodes CDR1 MNHEY and CDR2 SVGAGI. This CDR3 contains 11 residues. V was cut by 11 bases and J by 5 bases, with 11 bases left in between. As DNA, the CDR3 is TGTGCCGTCTTCGGCGGAGATACGCAGTATTTT. Translating gives CAVFGGDTQYF.

This clone was counted between two and nine times. The chain employs TRBV2 and TRBJ1-2; D gene ambiguous. V gave up 4 bases and J gave up 3 bases, with 12 bases separating them. This CDR3 is 14 amino acids long. CDR1 is SNHLY and CDR2 is FYNNEI in the germline V gene. The CDR3 DNA follows: TGTGCCAGCAGTGTCGGGGTGGGGTACTATGGCTACACCTTC. Translation: CASSVGVGYYGYTF.

The chain combines TRBV6-5 with TRBJ1-2; D is possibly TRBD1 (5 bases). Trimming took 6 bases from V and 0 from J, leaving 11 bases between them. Germline lookup yields CDR1 MNHEY and CDR2 SVGAGI. CDR3 size: 14 residues. The CDR3 protein is CASSRQPANYGYTF. DNA of the CDR3: TGTGCCAGCAGCAGACAGCCCGCTAACTATGGCTACACCTTC.

This clone is a singleton in its sample. V and J are TRBV2 and TRBJ2-3, with TRBD2 matching 9 bases. Germline V CDR1 and CDR2: SNHLY, FYNNEI. J was trimmed by 0 bases and V by 2 bases; bases with no gene match: 6. This CDR3 is built from 17 residues. The CDR3 protein is CASSEWLAGRSTDTQYF. In nucleotides, the CDR3 is TGTGCCAGCAGTGAATGGCTAGCGGGGAGGAGCACAGATACGCAGTATTTT.

V usage is TRBV18 and J usage is TRBJ1-4; a possible D gene is TRBD1 (6 bases). Germline assignment: CDR1 KGHSH and CDR2 LQKENI. V was pared by 3 bases and J by 1 base, with 9 bases between. The CDR3 is 15 amino acids. CDR3 in amino acids: CASSPEGVTNEKLFF. In DNA form, the CDR3 reads TGTGCCAGCTCACCTGAGGGGGTAACTAATGAAAAACTGTTTTTT.

This chain links TRBV5-1 with TRBJ1-1, with 7 bases that match TRBD1. Trimming took 1 base from V and 1 from J; bases not matched to a gene: 7. Looked up from germline, CDR1 is SGHRS and CDR2 is YFSETQ. This CDR3 is 16 amino acids long. The CDR3 sequence is CASSLLRDSPNTEAFF. CDR3 nucleotide sequence: TGCGCCAGCAGCTTGTTACGGGACAGCCCGAACACTGAAGCTTTCTTT. The full variable domain, with the rest looked up from reference TRBV5-1 and TRBJ1-1, is KAGVTQTPRYLIKTRGQQVTLSCSPISGHRSVSWYQQTPGQGLQFLFEYFSETQRNKGNFPGRFSGRQFSNSRSEMNVSTLELGDSALYLCASSLLRDSPNTEAFFGQGTRLTVV.

The rearrangement uses TRBV10-3 and TRBJ2-3, with D possibly TRBD1 on 5 matching bases. Germline V gene lookup returns CDR1 ENHRY and CDR2 SYGVKD. CDR3 length: 15 amino acids. V lost 2 bases, J lost 3 bases, and 12 bases lay in between. The DNA of the CDR3 is TGTGCCATCAGTGAGAGGGGTATTGGGACAGATACGCAGTATTTT. The encoded protein is CAISERGIGTDTQYF.

The chain links TRBV24-1 to TRBJ1-1; D perhaps matches TRBD1 (5 bases). Germline-derived CDR1 and CDR2 are KGHDR and SFDVKD. V lost 4 bases to trimming and J lost 11 bases, with 19 bases between them. This CDR3 contains 14 residues. The chain's CDR3 is CATSETGSARGAFF. The CDR3 DNA reads as TGTGCCACCAGTGAGACGGGATCAGCCCGGGGGGCTTTCTTT.

The chain uses TRBV3-1 (or the pseudogene TRBV3-2) and TRBJ1-5; TRBD1 matches at 9 bases. The CDR3 is made up of 20 amino acids. Losses at the gene ends were 4 bases for V and 3 bases for J; bases not matched to a gene: 19. Germline values: CDR1 LGHDT, CDR2 YNNKEL (reference sequence). The CDR3 DNA reads TGTGCCAGCAGCCGAAACCCCTACAGGGGGCTATCCAGGGTCAATCAGCCCCAGCATTTT. This translates into CASSRNPYRGLSRVNQPQHF.

The rearrangement links TRBV6-2 or TRBV6-3 to TRBJ2-7; weak D call: TRBD2 (6 bases). Germline V CDR1 and CDR2: MNHEY, SVGEGT. The CDR3 is 14 amino acids. V was shortened by 6 bases and J by 1 base, with 13 bases between the two germline ends. The CDR3 loop is CASSKGLRSYEQYF. DNA for the CDR3: TGTGCCAGCAGCAAGGGACTGCGTTCCTACGAGCAGTACTTC.

The CDR3 loop is CASSRGRTGEETQYF. In DNA form, the CDR3 reads TGTGCCAGCTCACGGGGCAGGACAGGGGAGGAGACCCAGTACTTC. The V gene is TRBV18, the J gene TRBJ2-5; TRBD1 matches 9 bases. Germline V lookup: CDR1 KGHSH, CDR2 LQKENI. The CDR3 totals 15 residues. Trimming took 4 bases from V and 5 from J; bases not matched to a gene: 8.

This clone occurred a few times. V gene TRBV29-1 combines with J gene TRBJ1-5, with 11 bases that match TRBD1. With V trimmed by 4 bases and J by 6 bases, 5 bases remained unmatched. The CDR3 length is 14 residues. The V gene's germline CDR1 is SQVTM and CDR2 ANQGSEA. Written as DNA, the CDR3 is TGCAGCGTTGCAGCCGGGACAGGGGGTCAGCCCCAGCATTTT. This encodes CSVAAGTGGQPQHF. The entire variable domain, with the rest obtained from reference TRBV29-1 and TRBJ1-5, is as follows: SAVISQKPSRDICQRGTSLTIQCQVDSQVTMMFWYRQQPGQSLTLIATANQGSEATYESGFVIDKFPISRPNLTFSTLTVSNMSPEDSSIYLCSVAAGTGGQPQHFGDGTRLSIL.

V and J are TRBV2 and TRBJ2-7; tentative D call: TRBD2 (5 bases). Deletions cut 6 bases from V and 4 bases from J, with 16 bases between. This CDR3 has 14 amino acids. The V gene's germline CDR1 is SNHLY and CDR2 FYNNEI. The CDR3 DNA reads TGTGCCAGCAGAAGGGCAGGACGGGGTTACGAGCAGTACTTC. Translating it yields CASRRAGRGYEQYF.

This chain connects TRBV30 to TRBJ1-2, with 9 bases identical to TRBD1. Per germline, CDR1 GTSNPN and CDR2 SVGIG (reference sequence). The trim removed 0 bases at V and 4 bases at J, leaving 6 bases unmatched. This CDR3 region has 15 residues. The CDR3 DNA follows: TGTGCCTGGAGTGTACTTGGACAGGGGTCCTATGGCTACACCTTC. Translated: CAWSVLGQGSYGYTF. The whole variable domain, remainder taken from reference TRBV30 and TRBJ1-2, is SQTIHQWPATLVQPVGSPLSLECTVEGTSNPNLYWYRQAAGRGLQLLFYSVGIGQISSEVPQNLSASRPQDRQFILSSKKLLLSDSGFYLCAWSVLGQGSYGYTFGSGTRLTVV.

The rearrangement links TRBV9 to TRBJ1-4, with D uncertain. The V gene lost 3 bases and the J gene lost 6 bases, with 18 bases spanning the gap. Germline lookup yields CDR1 SGDLS and CDR2 YYNGEE. The length of the CDR3 is 16 residues. The CDR3 region is CASSASTGIRDEKLFF. In DNA form, the CDR3 reads TGTGCCAGCAGCGCCTCGACCGGGATCCGAGATGAAAAACTGTTTTTT.

The V call is TRBV5-5, the J call TRBJ2-1; 7 bases map to TRBD1. There are 16 residues in the CDR3. CDR1 and CDR2 (germline): SGHKS, YYEKEE (reference sequence). Trimming took 4 bases from V and 3 from J; bases not matched to a gene: 10. The CDR3 reads CASSRTRQGLYNEQFF. CDR3 in DNA: TGTGCCAGCAGCCGGACCCGACAGGGTCTCTACAATGAGCAGTTCTTC.

This clone was detected once. The chain has TRBV11-2 and TRBJ2-5, with 7 positions matching TRBD1. The length of the CDR3 is 13 residues. The V gene's germline CDR1 is SGHAT and CDR2 FQNNGV. With 5 bases clipped from V and 6 bases from J, the junction kept 6 bases outside the gene matches. The CDR3, as DNA: TGTGCCAGCAGCCTAGGGGGCCCGAAGACCCAGTACTTC. The encoded protein is CASSLGGPKTQYF.

This chain links TRBV3-1 (or the pseudogene TRBV3-2) with TRBJ2-5; 7 bases are shared with TRBD2. The ends lost 2 bases at V and 5 bases at J; junction bases unmatched: 11. This CDR3 spans 16 amino acids. Germline lookup yields CDR1 LGHDT and CDR2 YNNKEL (reference sequence). In DNA form, the CDR3 reads TGTGCCAGCAGCCAAACCCTCCCCCGGGGAGGGGAGACCCAGTACTTC. The encoded protein is CASSQTLPRGGETQYF.

The chain couples TRBV7-9 to TRBJ2-5; 7 bases line up with TRBD1. Looked up from germline, CDR1 is SEHNR and CDR2 is FQNEAQ (reference sequence). V shed 2 bases, J shed 0 bases, and the junction held 6 bases outside the gene matches. The CDR3 consists of 16 residues. CDR3 in amino acids: CASSLTGQKYQETQYF. In DNA, the CDR3 is TGTGCCAGCAGCTTAACGGGACAGAAGTACCAAGAGACCCAGTACTTC.

The CDR3 protein is CASSPTGSGSPLHF. The CDR3 DNA reads as TGTGCCAGCAGCCCTACAGGGTCGGGATCACCCCTCCACTTT. This chain uses TRBV9 with TRBJ1-6; D may be TRBD1 (6 bases). CDR1 and CDR2 from the germline V gene are SGDLS and YYNGEE. This CDR3 has 14 amino acids. V dropped 4 bases and J dropped 10 bases, with 15 bases sitting between them.

J is TRBJ2-2 and V is TRBV11-3; 9 positions agree with TRBD2. CDR1 SGHNT and CDR2 YENEEA come from the germline V gene. Trimming cost V 6 bases and J 7 bases; bases outside gene matches: 15. This CDR3 has 17 amino acids. The CDR3: CASRARGGGAVDGELFF. The CDR3 DNA sequence: TGTGCCAGCAGGGCCCGAGGCGGGGGGGCCGTCGACGGGGAGCTGTTTTTT. The whole variable domain, filled in from reference TRBV11-3 and TRBJ2-2, reads EAGVVQSPRYKIIEKKQPVAFWCNPISGHNTLYWYLQNLGQGPELLIRYENEEAVDDSQLPKDRFSAERLKGVDSTLKIQPAELGDSAVYLCASRARGGGAVDGELFFGEGSRLTVL.

The chain is built from TRBV7-2 and TRBJ2-7; TRBD2 matches at 10 bases. Germline V gene lookup returns CDR1 SGHTA and CDR2 FQGNSA. This CDR3 has 16 amino acids. The V segment lost 1 base and the J segment 3 bases; nucleotides outside the gene matches: 6. In DNA form, the CDR3 reads TGTGCCAGCAGCTTAGAGCAGGCTAGCGGGGGCTACGAGCAGTACTTC. Amino acids: CASSLEQASGGYEQYF.

V and J are TRBV6-2 or TRBV6-3 and TRBJ2-3, with 7 bases that match TRBD2. CDR3 length: 19 residues. The ends lost 4 bases at V and 0 bases at J; junction bases unmatched: 16. Germline assignment: CDR1 MNHEY and CDR2 SVGEGT. The CDR3, as DNA: TGTGCCAGCAGTTCTTTTCGCGATGGACTAGTTAGGAGCACAGATACGCAGTATTTT. It translates to CASSSFRDGLVRSTDTQYF.